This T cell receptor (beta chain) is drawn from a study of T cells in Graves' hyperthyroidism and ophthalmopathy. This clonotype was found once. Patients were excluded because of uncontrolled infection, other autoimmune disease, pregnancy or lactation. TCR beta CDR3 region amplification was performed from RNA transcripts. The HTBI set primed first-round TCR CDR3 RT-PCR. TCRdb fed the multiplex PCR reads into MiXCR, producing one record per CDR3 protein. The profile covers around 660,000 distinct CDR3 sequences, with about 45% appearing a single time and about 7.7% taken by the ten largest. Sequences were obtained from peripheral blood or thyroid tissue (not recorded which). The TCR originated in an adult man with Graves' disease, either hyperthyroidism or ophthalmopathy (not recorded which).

CDR3 bases: TGCAGCGTTGATCGGGGTGGGGGCGGGAACACCATATATTTT. Its protein is CSVDRGGGGNTIYF. V gene TRBV29-1 combines with J gene TRBJ1-3; D possibly corresponds to TRBD1 (6 bases). In germline, CDR1 is SQVTM, CDR2 ANQGSEA. This CDR3 has 14 amino acids. Trimming took off 3 bases at V and 7 bases at J, with 16 bases between the two ends.